This TCR beta chain derives from a study of blood T cell repertoires in COVID-19. About the study: PBMCs, B-cell-depleted T cells, or T cells provided the cDNA or gDNA that made up the material.

Original processing notes: Cell counts per sample came from amplifying reference gene primers. The protocol was immunoSEQ multiplex PCR, while the TCRdb copy is restricted to in-frame clones and leaves out a portion. V and J calls and clone size are copied from that table; D and trimming were computed from the DNA. Of 200,000 to 250,000 clones detected, 88% appear once; the ten largest clones hold less than 3.5%. Germline assignment: CDR1 WSHSY and CDR2 SAAADI. Trimming took off 3 bases at V and 0 bases at J, with 5 bases between the two ends. The length of the CDR3 is 14 residues. The specimen sequenced was peripheral blood. This rearrangement joins TRBV10-2 to TRBJ2-2; D unresolved. The source of this sequence is a woman aged 60-75 years with acute or convalescent COVID-19. The chain's CDR3 is CASSDPANTGELFF. CDR3 DNA: TGCGCCAGCAGTGATCCAGCGAACACCGGGGAGCTGTTTTTT.